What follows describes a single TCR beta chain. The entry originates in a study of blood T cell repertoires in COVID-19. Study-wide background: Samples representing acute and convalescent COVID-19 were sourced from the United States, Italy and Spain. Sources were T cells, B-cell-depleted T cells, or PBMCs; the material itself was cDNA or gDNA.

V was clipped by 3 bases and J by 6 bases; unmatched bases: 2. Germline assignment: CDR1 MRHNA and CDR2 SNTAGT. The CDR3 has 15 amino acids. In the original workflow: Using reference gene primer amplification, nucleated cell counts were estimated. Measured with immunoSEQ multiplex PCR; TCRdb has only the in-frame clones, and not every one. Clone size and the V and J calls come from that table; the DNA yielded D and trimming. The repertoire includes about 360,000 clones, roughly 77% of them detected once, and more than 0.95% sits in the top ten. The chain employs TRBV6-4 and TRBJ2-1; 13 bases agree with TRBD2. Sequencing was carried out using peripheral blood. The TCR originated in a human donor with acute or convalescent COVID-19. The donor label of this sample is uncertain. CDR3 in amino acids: CASSEGLAGANEQFF. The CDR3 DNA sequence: TGTGCCAGCAGTGAAGGACTAGCGGGAGCCAATGAGCAGTTCTTC.